This T cell receptor beta chain is drawn from a study of cytomegalovirus exposure and HLA in healthy donors. The study, taken as a whole, reports: Rarity characterized most TCR sequences, yet some public TCRs appeared in many donors.

This table comes from immunoSEQ multiplex PCR, and its TCRdb copy is limited to in-frame clones, with some not included. The top ten hold roughly 4.3% of the sample, which has 60,000 to 85,000 clones, over 95% seen once. In regard to this clone: Antigen unknown. This same CDR3 is encoded by further DNA sequences in the sample.

Germline CDR1 and CDR2: SGHRS and YFSETQ. The CDR3 length is 15 residues. V lost 2 bases and J lost 1; bases outside the gene matches: 2. This clonotype originated in a woman aged 18-29 years in good health and CMV-seropositive. Sequenced material: PBMCs. The chain employs TRBV5-1 and TRBJ2-2, with 7 bases lining up with TRBD1. The DNA of the CDR3 is TGCGCCAGCAGCTTATCAGGGGGGAACACCGGGGAGCTGTTTTTT. It translates to CASSLSGGNTGELFF.